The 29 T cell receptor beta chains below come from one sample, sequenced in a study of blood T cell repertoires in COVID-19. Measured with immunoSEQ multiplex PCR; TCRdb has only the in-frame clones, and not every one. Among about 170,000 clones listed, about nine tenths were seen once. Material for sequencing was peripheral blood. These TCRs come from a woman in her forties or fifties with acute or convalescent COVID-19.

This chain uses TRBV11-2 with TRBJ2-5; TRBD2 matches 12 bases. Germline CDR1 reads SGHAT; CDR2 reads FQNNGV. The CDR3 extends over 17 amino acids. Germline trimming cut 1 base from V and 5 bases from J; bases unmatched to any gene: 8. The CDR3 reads CASSLVWASGGVETQYF. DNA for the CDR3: TGTGCCAGCAGCTTAGTATGGGCTAGCGGGGGGGTGGAGACCCAGTACTTC.

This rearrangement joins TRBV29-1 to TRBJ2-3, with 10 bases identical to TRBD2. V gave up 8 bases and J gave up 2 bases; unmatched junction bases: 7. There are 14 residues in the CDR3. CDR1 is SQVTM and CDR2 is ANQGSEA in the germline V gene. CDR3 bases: TGCAGCCTCTTAGCGGGGGGCCCCACAGATACGCAGTATTTT. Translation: CSLLAGGPTDTQYF.

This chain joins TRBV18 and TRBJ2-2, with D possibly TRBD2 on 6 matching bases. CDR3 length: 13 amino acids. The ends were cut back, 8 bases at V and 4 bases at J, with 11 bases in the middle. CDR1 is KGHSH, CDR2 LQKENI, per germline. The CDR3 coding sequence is TGTGCCAGCACCGGGAGTTTCACCGGGGAGCTGTTTTTT. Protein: CASTGSFTGELFF.

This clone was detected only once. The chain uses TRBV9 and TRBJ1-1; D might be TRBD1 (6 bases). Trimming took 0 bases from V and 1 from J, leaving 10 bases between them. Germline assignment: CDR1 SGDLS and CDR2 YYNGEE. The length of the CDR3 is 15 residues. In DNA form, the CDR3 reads TGTGCCAGCAGCGTAGACCAGGGGCCGAACACTGAAGCTTTCTTT. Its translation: CASSVDQGPNTEAFF.

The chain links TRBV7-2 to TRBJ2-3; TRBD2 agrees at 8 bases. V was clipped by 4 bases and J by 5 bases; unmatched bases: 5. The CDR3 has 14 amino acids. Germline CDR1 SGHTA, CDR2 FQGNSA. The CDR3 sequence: CASSSGGAGDTQYF. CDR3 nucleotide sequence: TGTGCCAGCAGCTCCGGGGGGGCAGGAGATACGCAGTATTTT.

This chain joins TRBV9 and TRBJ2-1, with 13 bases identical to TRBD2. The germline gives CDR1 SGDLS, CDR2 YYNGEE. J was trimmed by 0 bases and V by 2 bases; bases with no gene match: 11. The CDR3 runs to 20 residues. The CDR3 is CASSVPGTSGAPGSYNEQFF. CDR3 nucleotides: TGTGCCAGCAGCGTCCCCGGGACTAGCGGGGCCCCGGGCTCCTACAATGAGCAGTTCTTC.

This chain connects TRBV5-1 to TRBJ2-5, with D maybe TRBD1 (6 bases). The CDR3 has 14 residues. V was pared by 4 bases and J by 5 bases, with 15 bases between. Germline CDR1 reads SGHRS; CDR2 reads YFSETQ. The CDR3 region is CASSITGIWETQYF. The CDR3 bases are TGCGCCAGCAGCATTACAGGGATATGGGAGACCCAGTACTTC.

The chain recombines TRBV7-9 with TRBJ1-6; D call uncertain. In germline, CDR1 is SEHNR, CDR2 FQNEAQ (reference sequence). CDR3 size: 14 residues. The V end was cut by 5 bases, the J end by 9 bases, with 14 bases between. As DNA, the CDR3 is TGTGCCAGCAGCAAAGACCGGACTGGTTCACCCCTCCACTTT. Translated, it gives CASSKDRTGSPLHF.

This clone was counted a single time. The CDR3 reads CATSDGLWRDHYNEQFF. As DNA, the CDR3 is TGTGCCACCAGTGATGGCCTCTGGCGGGACCACTACAATGAGCAGTTCTTC. This chain links TRBV24-1 with TRBJ2-1, with D maybe TRBD2 (6 bases). The V end lost 3 bases, the J end lost 3 bases, and 17 bases lay between the germline ends. The CDR3 is 17 residues long. Germline V gene data show CDR1 as KGHDR and CDR2 as SFDVKD.

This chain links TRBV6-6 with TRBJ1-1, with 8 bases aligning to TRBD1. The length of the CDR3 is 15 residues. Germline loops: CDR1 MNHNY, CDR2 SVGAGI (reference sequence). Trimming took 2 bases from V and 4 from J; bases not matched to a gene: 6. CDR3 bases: TGTGCCAGCAGTTACCCCGACAGGGGAATCACTGAAGCTTTCTTT. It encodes CASSYPDRGITEAFF.

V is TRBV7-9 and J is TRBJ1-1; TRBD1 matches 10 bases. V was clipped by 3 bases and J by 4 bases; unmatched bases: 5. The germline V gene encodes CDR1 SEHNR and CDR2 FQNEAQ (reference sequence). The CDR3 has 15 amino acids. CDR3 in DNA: TGTGCCAGCAGCTTCGGGACAGGGGAGCGCACTGAAGCTTTCTTT. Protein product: CASSFGTGERTEAFF.

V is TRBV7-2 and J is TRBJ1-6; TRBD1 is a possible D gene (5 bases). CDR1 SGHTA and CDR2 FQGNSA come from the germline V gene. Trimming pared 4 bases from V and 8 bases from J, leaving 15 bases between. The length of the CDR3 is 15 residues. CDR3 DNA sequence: TGTGCCAGCAGCTCCGCACAGGCTGGAGATTCACCCCTCCACTTT. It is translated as CASSSAQAGDSPLHF.

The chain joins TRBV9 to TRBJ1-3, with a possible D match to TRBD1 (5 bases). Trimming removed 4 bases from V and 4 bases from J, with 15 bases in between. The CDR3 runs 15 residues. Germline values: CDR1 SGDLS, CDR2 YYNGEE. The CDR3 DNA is TGTGCCAGCAGCCAGGGTCTTTCATTGGGAAACACCATATATTTT. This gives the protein CASSQGLSLGNTIYF. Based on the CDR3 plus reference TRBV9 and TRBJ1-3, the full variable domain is DSGVTQTPKHLITATGQRVTLRCSPRSGDLSVYWYQQSLDQGLQFLIQYYNGEERAKGNILERFSAQQFPDLHSELNLSSLELGDSALYFCASSQGLSLGNTIYFGEGSWLTVV.

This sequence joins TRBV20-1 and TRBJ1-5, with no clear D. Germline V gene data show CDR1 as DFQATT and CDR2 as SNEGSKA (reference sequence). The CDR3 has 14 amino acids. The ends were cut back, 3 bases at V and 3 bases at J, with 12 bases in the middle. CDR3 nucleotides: TGCAGTGCTAGTTCGCCCGGTCTCAATCAGCCCCAGCATTTT. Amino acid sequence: CSASSPGLNQPQHF.

The CDR3 DNA reads TGTGCCAGCAGCCAAAATAGCGGTGAGACCCAGTACTTC. This sequence encodes CASSQNSGETQYF. The chain carries TRBV11-2 and TRBJ2-5; D may be TRBD2 (6 bases). CDR1 is SGHAT, CDR2 FQNNGV, per germline. This CDR3 is 13 amino acids long. V was trimmed by 5 bases and J by 5 bases, leaving 12 bases between them.

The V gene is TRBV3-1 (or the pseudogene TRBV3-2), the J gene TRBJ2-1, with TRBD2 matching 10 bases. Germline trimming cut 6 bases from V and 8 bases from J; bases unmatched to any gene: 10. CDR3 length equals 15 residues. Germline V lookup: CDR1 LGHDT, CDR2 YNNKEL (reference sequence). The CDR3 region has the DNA TGTGCCAGCAGGTCCGGGACTAGCGTTCTCTATGAGCAGTTCTTC. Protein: CASRSGTSVLYEQFF.

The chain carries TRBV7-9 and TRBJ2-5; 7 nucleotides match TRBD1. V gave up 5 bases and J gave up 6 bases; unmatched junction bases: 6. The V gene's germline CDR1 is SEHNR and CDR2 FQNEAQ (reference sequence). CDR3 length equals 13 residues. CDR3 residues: CASSLRDSKTQYF. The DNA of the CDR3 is TGTGCCAGCAGCCTCCGGGACAGTAAGACCCAGTACTTC.

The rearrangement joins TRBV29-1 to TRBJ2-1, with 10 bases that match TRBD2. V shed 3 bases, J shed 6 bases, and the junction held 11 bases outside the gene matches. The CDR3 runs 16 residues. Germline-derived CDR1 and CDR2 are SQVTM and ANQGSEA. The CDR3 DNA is TGCAGCGTTGATGATACTCTAGCGGGAGTAAGCAATGAGCAGTTCTTC. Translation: CSVDDTLAGVSNEQFF.

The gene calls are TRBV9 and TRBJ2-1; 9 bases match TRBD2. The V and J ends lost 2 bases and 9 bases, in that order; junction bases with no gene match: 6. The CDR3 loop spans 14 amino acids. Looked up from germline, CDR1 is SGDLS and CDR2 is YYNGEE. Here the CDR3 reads CASSVGLASAEQFF. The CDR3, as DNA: TGTGCCAGCAGCGTTGGACTAGCGTCAGCTGAGCAGTTCTTC. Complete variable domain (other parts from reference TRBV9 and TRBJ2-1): DSGVTQTPKHLITATGQRVTLRCSPRSGDLSVYWYQQSLDQGLQFLIQYYNGEERAKGNILERFSAQQFPDLHSELNLSSLELGDSALYFCASSVGLASAEQFFGPGTRLTVL.

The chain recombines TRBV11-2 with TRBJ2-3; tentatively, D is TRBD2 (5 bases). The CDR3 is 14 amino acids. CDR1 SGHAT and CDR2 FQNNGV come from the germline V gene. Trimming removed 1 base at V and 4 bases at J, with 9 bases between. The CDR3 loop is CASSLGVAPDTQYF. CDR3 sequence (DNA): TGTGCCAGCAGCTTAGGGGTAGCGCCAGATACGCAGTATTTT.

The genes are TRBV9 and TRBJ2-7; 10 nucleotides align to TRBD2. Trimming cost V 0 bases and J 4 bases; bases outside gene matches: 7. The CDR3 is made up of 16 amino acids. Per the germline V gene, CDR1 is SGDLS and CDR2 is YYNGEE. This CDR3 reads CASSVDASGGGYEQYF. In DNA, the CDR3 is TGTGCCAGCAGCGTAGATGCCAGCGGGGGGGGTTACGAGCAGTACTTC.

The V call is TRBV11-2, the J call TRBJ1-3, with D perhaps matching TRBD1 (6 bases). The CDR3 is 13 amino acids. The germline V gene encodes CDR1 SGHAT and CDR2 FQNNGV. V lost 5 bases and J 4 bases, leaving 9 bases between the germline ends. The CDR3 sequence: CASSRQVGNTIYF. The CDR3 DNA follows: TGTGCCAGCAGCCGACAGGTCGGAAACACCATATATTTT.

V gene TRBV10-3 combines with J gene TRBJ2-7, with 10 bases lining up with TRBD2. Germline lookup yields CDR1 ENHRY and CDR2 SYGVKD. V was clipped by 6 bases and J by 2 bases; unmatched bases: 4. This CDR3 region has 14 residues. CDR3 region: CAISTGTSAYEQYF. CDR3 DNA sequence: TGTGCCATCAGCACCGGGACTAGCGCCTACGAGCAGTACTTC.

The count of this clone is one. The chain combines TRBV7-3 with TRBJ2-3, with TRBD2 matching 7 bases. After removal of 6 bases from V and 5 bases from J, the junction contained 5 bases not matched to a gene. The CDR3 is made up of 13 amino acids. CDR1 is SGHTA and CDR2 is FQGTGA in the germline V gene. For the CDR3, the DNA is TGTGCCAGCAGTGTAGCGGGTCGAGATACGCAGTATTTT. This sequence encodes CASSVAGRDTQYF.

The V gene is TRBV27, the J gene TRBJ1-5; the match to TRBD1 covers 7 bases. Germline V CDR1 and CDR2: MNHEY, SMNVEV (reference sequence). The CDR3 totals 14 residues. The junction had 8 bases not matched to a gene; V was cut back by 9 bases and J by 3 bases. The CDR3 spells CASKAGGDNQPQHF. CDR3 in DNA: TGTGCCAGTAAGGCAGGGGGTGACAATCAGCCCCAGCATTTT.

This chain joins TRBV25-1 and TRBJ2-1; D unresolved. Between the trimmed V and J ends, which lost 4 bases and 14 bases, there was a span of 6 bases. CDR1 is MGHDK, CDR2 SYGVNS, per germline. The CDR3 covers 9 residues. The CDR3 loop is CASSGTKFF. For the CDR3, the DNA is TGTGCCAGCAGTGGCACTAAGTTCTTC. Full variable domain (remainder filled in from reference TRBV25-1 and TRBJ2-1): EADIYQTPRYLVIGTGKKITLECSQTMGHDKMYWYQQDPGMELHLIHYSYGVNSTEKGDLSSESTVSRIRTEHFPLTLESARPSHTSQYLCASSGTKFFGPGTRLTVL.

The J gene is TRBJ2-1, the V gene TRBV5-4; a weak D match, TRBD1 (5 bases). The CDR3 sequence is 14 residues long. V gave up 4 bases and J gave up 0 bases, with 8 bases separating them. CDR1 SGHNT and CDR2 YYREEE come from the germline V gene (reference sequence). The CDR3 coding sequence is TGTGCCAGCAGCCTTACAGGCTCCTACAATGAGCAGTTCTTC. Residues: CASSLTGSYNEQFF.

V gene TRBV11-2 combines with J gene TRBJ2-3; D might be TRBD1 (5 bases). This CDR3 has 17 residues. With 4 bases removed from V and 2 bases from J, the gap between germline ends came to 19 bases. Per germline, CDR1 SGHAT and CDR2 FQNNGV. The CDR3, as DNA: TGTGCCAGCAGCTCGTTTGGGGCCCCTGCGCCCACAGATACGCAGTATTTT. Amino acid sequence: CASSSFGAPAPTDTQYF.

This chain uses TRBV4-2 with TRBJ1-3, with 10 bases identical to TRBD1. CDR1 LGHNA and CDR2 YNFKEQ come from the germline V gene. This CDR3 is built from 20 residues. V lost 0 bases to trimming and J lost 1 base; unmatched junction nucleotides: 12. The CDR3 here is CASSQDLPMGQGPSGNTIYF. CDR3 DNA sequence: TGTGCCAGCAGCCAAGATTTGCCGATGGGACAGGGGCCTTCTGGAAACACCATATATTTT.